This entry lists 18 T cell receptor beta chains sequenced from one sample in a study of T cell responses to AZD1222 COVID-19 vaccine. The data were produced by immunoSEQ multiplex PCR, yet TCRdb's version contains in-frame clones alone and is incomplete. The data show about 130,000 clones, with 93% seen just once and 3.1% held by the top ten. The sample in question was peripheral blood, obtained on day 0 of AZD1222 vaccination. These receptors were taken from an adult in good health.

The chain combines TRBV25-1 with TRBJ1-3, with D unclear. Trimming shortened V by 2 bases and J by 4 bases, and 3 bases separated the two germline ends. This CDR3 comprises 12 residues. Germline V lookup: CDR1 MGHDK, CDR2 SYGVNS. In DNA, the CDR3 is TGTGCCAGCAGTGAAGGAGGAAACACCATATATTTT. This gives the protein CASSEGGNTIYF.

A single count supports this clone. V gene TRBV18 combines with J gene TRBJ2-7; TRBD1 matches at 9 bases. Losses at the gene ends were 5 bases for V and 1 base for J; bases not matched to a gene: 9. From germline, CDR1 is KGHSH and CDR2 LQKENI. The CDR3 contains 16 residues. CDR3 amino acids: CASSSQTGGVSYEQYF. The DNA of the CDR3 is TGTGCCAGCTCATCCCAGACAGGGGGGGTGTCCTACGAGCAGTACTTC.

The rearrangement joins TRBV28 to TRBJ1-2, with 9 bases that match TRBD1. The germline V gene has CDR1 MDHEN and CDR2 SYDVKM. J was trimmed by 6 bases and V by 5 bases; bases with no gene match: 7. The CDR3 is 14 amino acids. This chain's CDR3 is CASSRRDRDHGYTF. CDR3 DNA sequence: TGTGCCAGCAGTCGCAGGGACAGGGACCATGGCTACACCTTC.

V and J are TRBV9 and TRBJ1-1, with unresolved D. Between the trimmed V and J ends, which lost 1 base and 2 bases, there was a span of 9 bases. The CDR3 length is 14 residues. Germline V gene data show CDR1 as SGDLS and CDR2 as YYNGEE. The DNA for the CDR3 is TGTGCCAGCAGCGTAAACGGGGATAACACTGAAGCTTTCTTT. Translation: CASSVNGDNTEAFF.

The V gene is TRBV7-2, the J gene TRBJ1-2, with 8 bases aligning to TRBD1. The germline CDR1 and CDR2 sequences are SGHTA and FQGNSA. Trimming at V came to 6 bases and at J to 2 bases, leaving 8 bases not matched to a gene. This CDR3 is 15 amino acids long. CDR3 residues: CASSFTGQGNYGYTF. As DNA, the CDR3 is TGTGCCAGCAGTTTCACCGGACAGGGAAACTATGGCTACACCTTC.

For the CDR3, the DNA is TGCGCCAGCAGGGGGCCGGGGCCTACGGAGACCCAGTACTTC. This gives the protein CASRGPGPTETQYF. The chain employs TRBV5-1 and TRBJ2-5; D possibly matches TRBD1 or TRBD2 (5 bases each). Trimming cost V 5 bases and J 5 bases, with 16 bases left between them. The CDR3 loop spans 14 amino acids. CDR1 SGHRS and CDR2 YFSETQ come from the germline V gene.

Only one count was recorded for this clone. The DNA of the CDR3 is TGTGCCAGCAGCCAACTAGCGGACAATGAGCAGTTCTTC. It encodes CASSQLADNEQFF. The genes are TRBV12-3 or TRBV12-4 and TRBJ2-1; TRBD2 agrees at 8 bases. The ends lost 6 bases at V and 5 bases at J; junction bases unmatched: 3. The CDR3 loop spans 13 amino acids.

The chain recombines TRBV28 with TRBJ2-1; 10 bases agree with TRBD2. CDR3 length equals 18 residues. Trimming cost V 5 bases and J 7 bases; bases outside gene matches: 17. Germline values: CDR1 MDHEN, CDR2 SYDVKM. The CDR3 nucleotides are TGTGCCAGCAGTCCGACGACTCGGGCTAGCGGGAGACTTAATGAGCAGTTCTTC. It is translated as CASSPTTRASGRLNEQFF.

This clone was observed a few times. The rearrangement links TRBV7-8 to TRBJ1-1; D not resolved. CDR1 SGHVS and CDR2 FQNEAQ come from the germline V gene. Trimming left V 1 base short and J 5 bases short, with 20 bases between. The CDR3 contains 17 residues. CDR3 nucleotides: TGTGCCAGCAGCTTAGGAGTTGGACCCACTAAGAAGACTGAAGCTTTCTTT. Translation: CASSLGVGPTKKTEAFF.

The chain uses TRBV4-2 and TRBJ2-3, with a weak D call TRBD2 (6 bases). The V and J ends lost 1 base and 4 bases respectively, with 18 bases between them. This CDR3 has 17 residues. Germline V lookup: CDR1 LGHNA, CDR2 YNFKEQ. CDR3 nucleotide sequence: TGTGCCAGCAGCCAAGCTCCCAGCGGGCCATGGCCAGATACGCAGTATTTT. This sequence encodes CASSQAPSGPWPDTQYF.

The CDR3, as DNA: TGTGCCAGCAGCCATCTACCCGGAAGGCCCGGCTACACCTTC. Protein product: CASSHLPGRPGYTF. V is TRBV3-1 (or the pseudogene TRBV3-2) and J is TRBJ1-2; no clear D. Trimming took 3 bases from V and 8 from J, leaving 16 bases between them. CDR1 and CDR2 (germline): LGHDT, YNNKEL (reference sequence). CDR3 length: 14 residues.

The chain employs TRBV7-2 and TRBJ1-5; D is ambiguous. The germline V gene has CDR1 SGHTA and CDR2 FQGNSA. CDR3 size: 14 residues. Trimming removed 3 bases at V and 2 bases at J, with 8 bases between. CDR3 DNA: TGTGCCAGCAGCTTTTCTGGTGGCAATCAGCCCCAGCATTTT. It codes for CASSFSGGNQPQHF.

The chain carries TRBV24-1 and TRBJ2-7; either TRBD1 or TRBD2 may fit D (5 bases each). Germline CDR1 KGHDR, CDR2 SFDVKD. The length of the CDR3 is 12 residues. The germline V and J ends were trimmed by 6 bases and 3 bases, with 8 bases remaining between them. The CDR3 is CATSRDGYEQYF. The CDR3 DNA follows: TGTGCCACCAGTAGGGACGGCTACGAGCAGTACTTC.

V usage is TRBV11-3 and J usage is TRBJ2-7; the D gene is possibly TRBD2 (6 bases). The length of the CDR3 is 15 residues. Per the germline V gene, CDR1 is SGHNT and CDR2 is YENEEA. The V and J ends lost 2 bases and 5 bases respectively, with 16 bases between them. Written as DNA, the CDR3 is TGTGCCAGCAGCTTAAGGGGAGGCGCGATCGACGAGCAGTACTTC. This gives the protein CASSLRGGAIDEQYF.

This clone has more than one count but fewer than ten. The gene calls are TRBV6-5 and TRBJ1-2; D is uncertain. The CDR3 has 15 amino acids. The ends were cut back, 4 bases at V and 1 base at J, with 13 bases in the middle. In germline, CDR1 is MNHEY, CDR2 SVGAGI. The CDR3 bases are TGTGCCAGCAGTTCGGCAGGCGGGGTTAACTATGGCTACACCTTC. It translates to CASSSAGGVNYGYTF.

The chain links TRBV7-2 to TRBJ1-6; 9 nucleotides match TRBD1. V dropped 3 bases and J dropped 0; count of bases not matched to a gene: 3. The CDR3 contains 17 residues. The germline CDR1 and CDR2 sequences are SGHTA and FQGNSA. The CDR3 DNA is TGTGCCAGCAGCTTCGGGACAGGGAGCTCCTATAATTCACCCCTCCACTTT. Protein: CASSFGTGSSYNSPLHF.

This chain joins TRBV14 and TRBJ2-7; 7 nucleotides match TRBD1. V gave up 5 bases and J gave up 3 bases; unmatched junction bases: 7. Germline V CDR1 and CDR2: SGHDN, FVKESK. CDR3 length equals 14 residues. The CDR3 protein is CASSSGTVFYEQYF. In nucleotides, the CDR3 is TGTGCCAGCAGCTCCGGGACAGTATTCTACGAGCAGTACTTC.

The V gene is TRBV30, the J gene TRBJ2-1, with 7 nucleotides matching TRBD1. Trimming at V came to 4 bases and at J to 8 bases, leaving 5 bases not matched to a gene. CDR1 is GTSNPN, CDR2 SVGIG, per germline (reference sequence). There are 12 residues in the CDR3. The CDR3 is CAWNRGKDEQFF. The DNA of the CDR3 is TGTGCCTGGAACAGGGGTAAGGATGAGCAGTTCTTC.